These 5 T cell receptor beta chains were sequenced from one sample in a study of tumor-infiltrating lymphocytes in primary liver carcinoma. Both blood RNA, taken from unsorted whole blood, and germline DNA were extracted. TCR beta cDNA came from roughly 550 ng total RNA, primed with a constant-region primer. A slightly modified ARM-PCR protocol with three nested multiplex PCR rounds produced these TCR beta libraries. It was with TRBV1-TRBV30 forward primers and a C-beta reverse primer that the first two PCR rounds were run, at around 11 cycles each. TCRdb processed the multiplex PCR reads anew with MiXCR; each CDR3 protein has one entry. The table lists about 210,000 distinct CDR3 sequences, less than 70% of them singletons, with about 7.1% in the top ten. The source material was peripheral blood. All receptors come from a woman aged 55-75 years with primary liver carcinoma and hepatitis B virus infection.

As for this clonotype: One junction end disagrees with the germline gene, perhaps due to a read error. CDR3 nucleotide sequence: TGCGCCAGTAGCCTCTTCGGAGGACCTAGCGCAGATACGCAGTATTTT. This translates into CASSLFGGPSADTQYF. The chain carries TRBV4-1 and TRBJ2-3, with D possibly matching TRBD2 (6 bases). The length of the CDR3 is 16 residues. Per germline, CDR1 MGHRA and CDR2 YSYEKL.

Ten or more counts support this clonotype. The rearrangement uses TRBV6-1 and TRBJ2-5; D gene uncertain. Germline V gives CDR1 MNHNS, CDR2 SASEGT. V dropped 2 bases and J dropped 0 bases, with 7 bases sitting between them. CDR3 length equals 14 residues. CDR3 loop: CASSEHGYQETQYF. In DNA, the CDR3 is TGTGCCAGCAGTGAACATGGGTACCAAGAGACCCAGTACTTC.

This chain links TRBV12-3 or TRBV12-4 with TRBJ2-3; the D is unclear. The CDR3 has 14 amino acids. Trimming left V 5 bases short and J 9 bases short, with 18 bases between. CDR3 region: CASSPRRWIFTQYF. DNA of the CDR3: TGTGCCAGCAGTCCGCGTAGGTGGATATTCACGCAGTATTTT.

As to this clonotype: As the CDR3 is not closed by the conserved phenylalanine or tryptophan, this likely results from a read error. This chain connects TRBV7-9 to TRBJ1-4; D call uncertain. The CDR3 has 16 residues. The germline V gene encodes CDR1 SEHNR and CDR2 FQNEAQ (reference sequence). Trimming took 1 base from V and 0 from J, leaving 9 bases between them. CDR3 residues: CASSLVGHATNEKLFY. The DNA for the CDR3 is TGTGCCAGCAGCTTAGTTGGGCATGCAACTAATGAAAAACTGTTTTAT.

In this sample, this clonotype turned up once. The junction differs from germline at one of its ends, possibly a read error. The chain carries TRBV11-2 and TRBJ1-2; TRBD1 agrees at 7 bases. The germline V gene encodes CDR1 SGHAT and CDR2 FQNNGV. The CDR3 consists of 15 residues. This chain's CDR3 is CASGPRGRANYGYTF. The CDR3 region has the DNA TGTGCCAGCGGCCCGAGGGGGCGTGCTAACTATGGCTATACCTTC. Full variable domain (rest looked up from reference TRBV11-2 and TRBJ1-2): EAGVAQSPRYKIIEKRQSVAFWCNPISGHATLYWYQQILGQGPKLLIQFQNNGVVDDSQLPKDRFSAERLKGVDSTLKIQPAKLEDSAVYLCASGPRGRANYGYTFGSGTRLTVV.